The 5 T cell receptor beta chains below come from one sample, sequenced in a study of cytomegalovirus exposure and HLA in healthy donors. Primers included in the PCR were 60 Vbeta and 13 Jbeta primers. Assay: immunoSEQ multiplex PCR; the TCRdb copy retains only in-frame clones and omits some. The sample contains about 150,000 clones, roughly 82% of which appear only once. Sequences were obtained from PBMCs. Every receptor here comes from a man in his fifties or sixties in good health and CMV-seropositive.

The rearrangement joins TRBV19 to TRBJ2-7, with 10 positions matching TRBD1. J was trimmed by 3 bases and V by 3 bases; bases with no gene match: 8. The CDR3 consists of 16 residues. Germline lookup yields CDR1 LNHDA and CDR2 SQIVND (reference sequence). The CDR3 loop is CASSILGGTGDYEQYF. The CDR3 bases are TGTGCCAGTAGTATCTTAGGCGGGACAGGGGACTACGAGCAGTACTTC.

The CDR3 loop reads CASSLAHSPNYGYTF. As DNA, the CDR3 is TGTGCCAGCAGCTTAGCGCACAGCCCTAACTATGGCTACACCTTC. The chain carries TRBV11-2 and TRBJ1-2, with no clear D. This CDR3 comprises 15 residues. Trimming took off 1 base at V and 0 bases at J, with 9 bases between the two ends. Germline-derived CDR1 and CDR2 are SGHAT and FQNNGV.

In its sample, this clone was seen a few times. The chain is built from TRBV7-3 and TRBJ2-3, with TRBD2 as a possible D gene (7 bases). Trimming removed 3 bases from V and 2 bases from J, with 15 bases in between. The CDR3 is made up of 16 amino acids. The germline V gene has CDR1 SGHTA and CDR2 FQGTGA. The CDR3 here is CASSLEGGGITDTQYF. CDR3 in DNA: TGTGCCAGCAGCTTGGAGGGAGGGGGGATCACAGATACGCAGTATTTT.

This sequence joins TRBV5-5 and TRBJ1-1; TRBD1 agrees at 10 bases. CDR1 and CDR2 from the germline V gene are SGHKS and YYEKEE (reference sequence). CDR3 size: 13 residues. V was clipped by 3 bases and J by 4 bases; unmatched bases: 0. The CDR3 nucleotides are TGTGCCAGCAGCTGGACAGGGGGCACTGAAGCTTTCTTT. Translating it yields CASSWTGGTEAFF.

V usage is TRBV12-5 and J usage is TRBJ1-3, with D uncertain. This CDR3 contains 13 residues. Germline V gives CDR1 LGHNT, CDR2 FRNRAP. Trimming left V 8 bases short and J 2 bases short, with 10 bases between. CDR3 residues: CASYAGTGNTIYF. CDR3 nucleotides: TGTGCTAGTTATGCCGGTACTGGAAACACCATATATTTT. Supplemented by reference TRBV12-5 and TRBJ1-3, the full variable domain reads DARVTQTPRHKVTEMGQEVTMRCQPILGHNTVFWYRQTMMQGLELLAYFRNRAPLDDSGMPKDRFSAEMPDATLATLKIQPSEPRDSAVYFCASYAGTGNTIYFGEGSWLTVV.